This T cell receptor (beta chain) was retrieved from a study of shared clonotypes between healthy human individuals (dated by TCRdb to 2018 to 2021). Study-wide context: A couple of women and a few men aged 18 to 49 years were included in the cohort. For each donor, CD4 naive and CD4 memory were each run on three plates, CD8 naive on two plates, and CD8 memory on one plate. To increase sequencing depth and limit assay-specific biases, TCR repertoire library preparation and sequencing were carried out by different laboratories using diverse techniques. The study deeply sequenced blood TCR repertoires of about 5 healthy adults to estimate repertoire size and the extent of clonotype sharing between individuals. Each donor's leukapheresis produced roughly between roughly 0.85 and 9.5 billion PBMCs.

TCR CDR3 regions were amplified from genomic DNA by multiplex PCR using the deep immunoSEQ assay. Extracted genomic DNA from each cell subset was distributed evenly across all wells of several immunoSEQ 96-well plates, and each plate was treated as a replicate. For sorted subsets, about 200 ng genomic DNA, equal to 25,000 to 35,000 T cell genomes, was loaded into each replicate PCR. The purified libraries were quantified using a Qubit 3.0 fluorometer, sized with a Bioanalyzer 2100, and then quantified again using the KAPA Library Quantification kit. Every immunoSEQ 96-well plate was sequenced on a separate single-read 150-cycle Illumina NextSeq 550 flow cell. Per the authors' processing: The immunoSEQ output contained only junctional sequences without quality scores, so filtering could not match that applied to full-length reads. Sequences were annotated with PyIR, a Python wrapper for IgBLAST v1.9, and V/J genes and CDR3 were assigned using IMGT germline references. Reads were filtered out if the reads had weak V/J assignments (E-value above 1e-6), no CDR3, stop codons, out-of-frame junctions, or ambiguous translated residues. A V3J clonotype was defined by an identical inferred V gene, J gene, and CDR3 amino acid sequence. The percentage overlap between two repertoires was calculated by dividing the number of shared unique clonotypes by the size of the smaller repertoire. RTK rarefaction, the Chao1 estimator, and Recon v2.1 estimates of unobserved clonotypes were used to assess repertoire richness. For all TCRbeta clonotypes obtained by the gDNA method from four donors, generation probabilities were computed with OLGA. As stored in TCRdb, this immuneACCESS dataset retains in-frame rearrangements with V and J assigned. A fraction of the clones does not appear; measured against another copy, unresolved V genes explain less than half of the discrepancy, and the remainder lacks a known reason. The DNA gave D and trimming, while V, J and clone size come from that table. The sample table records a few million clones; more than 85% of these occur just once. The top ten hold 0.35% to 0.45% of the sample.

Overall results and qualifications from the work: Compared with non-shared clonotypes, clonotypes shared by all four sorted-subset donors had higher generation probabilities. Even with the large sequencing depth, rarefaction of the sorted-subset datasets indicated that sequencing was incomplete. Estimated clonotype richness was generally larger for naive than for memory subsets. Pairwise subsampling led to the expectation that sequencing depth would affect the degree of clonotype sharing among donors. Only blood was sampled, and tissue TCR repertoires likely differ from those in blood. Because the study included a small number of donors, the genetic and exposure-history diversity represented was limited. Around 5% of naive CD4, around 3.5% of naive CD8, 2.3% of memory CD4, and around 0.4% of memory CD8 clonotypes were shared across a few donors.

Healthy HIV-negative adults with no recently reported acute infections or vaccinations were included as donors. Only Caucasian adults living in Nashville, Tennessee, USA were represented among the donors. CD4+ T cells were enriched through magnetic negative selection, after which naive cells were positively selected on CD45RA and the remaining negative fraction served as the memory subset. After blood collection by leukapheresis, PBMCs were isolated using Ficoll-Histopaque density gradient centrifugation and then cryopreserved in the vapor phase of liquid nitrogen. Purity and quantity of every magnetically sorted T cell population were checked by analytical flow cytometry. Each sorted fraction had its genomic DNA isolated and then quantified by UV absorbance on a Nanodrop 2000c. V has 5 bases trimmed and J has 4 bases trimmed; junction bases matching no gene number 10. The germline V gene (reference sequence) supplies CDR1 LNHDA and CDR2 SQIVND. Including the terminal cysteine and phenylalanine, the CDR3 comprises 15 residues. Kept here is only the CDR3 DNA, which spans 45 bases and is read in frame from base 1.

Details on this clone: Its antigen remains undetermined. No clone much larger than this one lies a single base away; base qualities are absent.

What was sequenced was naive CD4+ T cells from PBMCs. This sample's cell subset or site label indicates: CD45RA+ positively selected. This chain joins TRBV19 to TRBJ2-7; 8 bases in the middle match TRBD2. The TCR sequence derives from a young man in good health. Some clones in this sample may be carry-over from other donors' samples. The CDR3: CASSRSGGALYEQYF. The DNA reads TGTGCCAGTAGTCGGAGCGGGGGAGCTCTTTACGAGCAGTACTTC.